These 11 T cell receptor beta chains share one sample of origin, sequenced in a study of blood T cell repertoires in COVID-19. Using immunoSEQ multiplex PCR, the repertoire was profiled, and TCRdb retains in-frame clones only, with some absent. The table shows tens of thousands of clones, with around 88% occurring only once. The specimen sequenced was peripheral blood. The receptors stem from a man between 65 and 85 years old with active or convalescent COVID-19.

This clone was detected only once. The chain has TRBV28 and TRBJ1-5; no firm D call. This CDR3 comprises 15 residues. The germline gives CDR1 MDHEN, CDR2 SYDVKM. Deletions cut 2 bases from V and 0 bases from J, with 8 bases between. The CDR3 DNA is TGTGCCAGCAGTTTACAGACACATAGCAATCAGCCCCAGCATTTT. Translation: CASSLQTHSNQPQHF. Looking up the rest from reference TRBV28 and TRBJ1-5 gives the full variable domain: DVKVTQSSRYLVKRTGEKVFLECVQDMDHENMFWYRQDPGLGLRLIYFSYDVKMKEKGDIPEGYSVSREKKERFSLILESASTNQTSMYLCASSLQTHSNQPQHFGDGTRLSIL.

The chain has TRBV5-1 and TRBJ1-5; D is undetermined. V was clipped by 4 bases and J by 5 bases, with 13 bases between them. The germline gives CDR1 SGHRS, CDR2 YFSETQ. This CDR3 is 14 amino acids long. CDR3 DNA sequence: TGCGCCAGCAGCCTGGACGGGAAAGATCAGCCCCAGCATTTT. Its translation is CASSLDGKDQPQHF.

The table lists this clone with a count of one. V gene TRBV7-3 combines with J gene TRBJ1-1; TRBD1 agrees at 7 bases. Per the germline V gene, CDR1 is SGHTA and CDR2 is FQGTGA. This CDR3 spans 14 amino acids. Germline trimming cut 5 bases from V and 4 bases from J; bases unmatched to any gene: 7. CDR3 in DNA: TGTGCCAGCAGCCCCGCAGGGGGGAGCACTGAAGCTTTCTTT. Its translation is CASSPAGGSTEAFF.

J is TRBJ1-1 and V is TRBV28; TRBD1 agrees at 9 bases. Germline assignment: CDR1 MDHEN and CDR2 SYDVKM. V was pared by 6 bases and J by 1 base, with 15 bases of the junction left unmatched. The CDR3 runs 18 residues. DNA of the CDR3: TGTGCCAGCAGCCTTGTTGGACAGGGGATGTGGGGGAACACTGAAGCTTTCTTT. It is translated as CASSLVGQGMWGNTEAFF. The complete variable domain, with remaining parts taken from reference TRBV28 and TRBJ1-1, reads DVKVTQSSRYLVKRTGEKVFLECVQDMDHENMFWYRQDPGLGLRLIYFSYDVKMKEKGDIPEGYSVSREKKERFSLILESASTNQTSMYLCASSLVGQGMWGNTEAFFGQGTRLTVV.

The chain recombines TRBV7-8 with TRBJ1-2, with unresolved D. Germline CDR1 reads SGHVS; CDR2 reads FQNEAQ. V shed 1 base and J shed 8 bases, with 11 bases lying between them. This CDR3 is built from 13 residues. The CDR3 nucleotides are TGTGCCAGCAGCTTAGGGAGGTTAGAAGGCTACACCTTC. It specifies CASSLGRLEGYTF.

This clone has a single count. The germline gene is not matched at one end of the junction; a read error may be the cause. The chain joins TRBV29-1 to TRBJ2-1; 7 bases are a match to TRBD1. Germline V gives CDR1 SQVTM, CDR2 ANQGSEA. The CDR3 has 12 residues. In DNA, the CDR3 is TGCAGCGTCCACGAGGGGGCCCGGGGTAGGATCTTC. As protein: CSVHEGARGRIF.

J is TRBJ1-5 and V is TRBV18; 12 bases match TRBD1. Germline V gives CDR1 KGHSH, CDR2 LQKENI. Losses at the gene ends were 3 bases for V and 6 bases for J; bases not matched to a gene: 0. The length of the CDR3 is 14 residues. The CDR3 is CASSPGQGAQPQHF. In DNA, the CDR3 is TGTGCCAGCTCACCGGGACAGGGGGCTCAGCCCCAGCATTTT.

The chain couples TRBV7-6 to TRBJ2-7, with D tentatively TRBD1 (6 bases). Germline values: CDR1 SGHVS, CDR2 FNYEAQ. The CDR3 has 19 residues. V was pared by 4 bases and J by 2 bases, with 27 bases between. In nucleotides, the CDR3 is TGTGCCAGCAGCTCACGCTCCCCACGGGGACAACTGGGACCCTACGAGCAGTACTTC. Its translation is CASSSRSPRGQLGPYEQYF.

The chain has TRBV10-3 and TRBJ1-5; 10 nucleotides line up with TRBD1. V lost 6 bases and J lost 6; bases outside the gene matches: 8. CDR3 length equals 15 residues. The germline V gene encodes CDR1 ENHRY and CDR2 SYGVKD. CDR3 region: CAIRSGTGDSQPQHF. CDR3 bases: TGTGCCATCAGATCCGGGACAGGGGACAGTCAGCCCCAGCATTTT.

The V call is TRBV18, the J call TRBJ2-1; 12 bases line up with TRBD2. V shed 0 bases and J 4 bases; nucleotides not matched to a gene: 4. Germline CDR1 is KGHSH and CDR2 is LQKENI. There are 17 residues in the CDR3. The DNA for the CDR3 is TGTGCCAGCTCACCACCGCTGACTAGCGGGAGTTACAATGAGCAGTTCTTC. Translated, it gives CASSPPLTSGSYNEQFF.

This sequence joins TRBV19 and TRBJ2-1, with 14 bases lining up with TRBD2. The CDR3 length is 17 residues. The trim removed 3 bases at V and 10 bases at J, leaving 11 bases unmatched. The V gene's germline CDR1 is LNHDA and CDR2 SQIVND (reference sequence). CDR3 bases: TGTGCCAGTAGTATCCCTGGACTAGCGGGAGGCCCTGGGGAGCAGTTCTTC. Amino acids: CASSIPGLAGGPGEQFF.